A single TCR beta chain is shown here with its context. The entry originates in a study of blood T cell repertoires in COVID-19. In the study overall: COVID-19 samples collected from the United States, Italy and Spain covered acute and convalescent phases.

Germline CDR1 and CDR2: SGDLS and YYNGEE. This CDR3 region has 15 residues. Trimming removed 3 bases at V and 4 bases at J, with 16 bases between. TCRdb's table, derived via immunoSEQ multiplex PCR, lists solely in-frame clones and lacks some. Of around 250,000 clones in the sample, around 86% were seen once. V and J are TRBV9 and TRBJ1-2; possible D gene TRBD1, 5 bases. The sample taken for sequencing was peripheral blood. This clonotype was obtained from a man older than 75 with acute or convalescent COVID-19. The CDR3 bases are TGTGCCAGCAGCGGATACCCTCCGGGACTCTATGGCTACACCTTC. Translated, it gives CASSGYPPGLYGYTF.